A single sample is the source of the 5 T cell receptor beta chains below, sequenced in a study of human T cells and chemical hapten exposure. Time point denoted: patch test 3, about 24 weeks after DPC sensitization. The treatment here: therapeutic diphenylcyclopropenone sensitization with weekly scalp DPC. TCRdb reprocessed the RACE reads with MiXCR, giving one entry per CDR3 protein. The top ten clones hold around 1.1% of a sample with over 70,000 distinct CDR3 sequences, approximately 10% of them seen once. The sequences come from whole blood, collected in connection with sensitization to the hapten diphenylcyclopropenone (DPC). The receptors were sampled from a woman between 25 and 40 years old with alopecia areata. Some clones in this sample may be carry-over from other donors' samples.

This clonotype was counted at least ten times. The DNA of the CDR3 is TGTGCCAGCAGTTTATCTAGTGACTACAATGAGCAGTTCTTC. It specifies CASSLSSDYNEQFF. V is TRBV27 and J is TRBJ2-1, with unresolved D. The CDR3 covers 14 residues. V was pared by 0 bases and J by 3 bases, with 6 bases between. Germline-derived CDR1 and CDR2 are MNHEY and SMNVEV (reference sequence).

This clonotype was found once. The chain recombines TRBV20-1 with TRBJ2-4, with 10 bases lining up with TRBD2. Per the germline V gene, CDR1 is DFQATT and CDR2 is SNEGSKA (reference sequence). This CDR3 is 13 amino acids long. V dropped 6 bases and J dropped 8; count of bases not matched to a gene: 7. The CDR3: CSAPSSGSYIQYF. The DNA of the CDR3 is TGCAGTGCCCCCTCTAGCGGGAGTTACATTCAGTACTTC.

This clonotype has ten or more counts. Written as DNA, the CDR3 is TGTGCCAGCAGGGCGGACCCAGGGGGCGCCGAGGAGACCCAGTACTTC. Residues: CASRADPGGAEETQYF. The chain carries TRBV2 and TRBJ2-5; 8 nucleotides match TRBD1. V shed 6 bases, J shed 5 bases, and the junction held 14 bases outside the gene matches. The CDR3 has 16 amino acids. Germline V gene data show CDR1 as SNHLY and CDR2 as FYNNEI. Drawing the rest from reference TRBV2 and TRBJ2-5, the complete variable domain is EPEVTQTPSHQVTQMGQEVILRCVPISNHLYFYWYRQILGQKVEFLVSFYNNEISEKSEIFDDQFSVERPDGSNFTLKIRSTKLEDSAMYFCASRADPGGAEETQYFGPGTRLLVL.

This clonotype was detected many times. V usage is TRBV14 and J usage is TRBJ1-2; D gene ambiguous. Germline V lookup: CDR1 SGHDN, CDR2 FVKESK. V dropped 1 base and J dropped 3 bases, with 9 bases sitting between them. The CDR3 totals 14 residues. CDR3 sequence (DNA): TGTGCCAGCAGCCAAGTATCGACACACTATGGCTACACCTTC. It encodes CASSQVSTHYGYTF.

This clonotype has ten or more counts. The chain carries TRBV14 and TRBJ2-7; no clear D gene. The CDR3 sequence is 17 residues long. Trimming took 0 bases from V and 0 from J, leaving 15 bases between them. CDR1 and CDR2 (germline): SGHDN, FVKESK. The CDR3 loop is CASSQDKNRRGSYEQYF. CDR3 sequence (DNA): TGTGCCAGCAGCCAAGACAAAAACAGACGAGGCTCCTACGAGCAGTACTTC. The complete variable domain, with remaining parts taken from reference TRBV14 and TRBJ2-7, reads EAGVTQFPSHSVIEKGQTVTLRCDPISGHDNLYWYRRVMGKEIKFLLHFVKESKQDESGMPNNRFLAERTGGTYSTLKVQPAELEDSGVYFCASSQDKNRRGSYEQYFGPGTRLTVT.